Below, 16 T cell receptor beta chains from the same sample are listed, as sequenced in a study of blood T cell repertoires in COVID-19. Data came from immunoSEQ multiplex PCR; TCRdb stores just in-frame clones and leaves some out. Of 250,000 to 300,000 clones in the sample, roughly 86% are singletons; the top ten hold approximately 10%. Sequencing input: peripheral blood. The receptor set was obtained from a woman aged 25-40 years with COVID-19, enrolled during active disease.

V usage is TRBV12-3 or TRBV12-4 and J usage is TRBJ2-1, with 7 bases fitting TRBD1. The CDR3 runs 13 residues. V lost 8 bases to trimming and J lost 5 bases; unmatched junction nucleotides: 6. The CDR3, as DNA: TGTGCCAGCCTTACCGGGACAGACAATGAGCAGTTCTTC. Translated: CASLTGTDNEQFF.

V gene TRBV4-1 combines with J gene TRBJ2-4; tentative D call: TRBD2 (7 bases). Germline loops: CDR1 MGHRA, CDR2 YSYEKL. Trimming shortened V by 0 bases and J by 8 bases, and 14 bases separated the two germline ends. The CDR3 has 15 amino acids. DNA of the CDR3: TGCGCCAGCAGCCAAGACGCGGGGGCCAAGGACATTCAGTACTTC. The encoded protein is CASSQDAGAKDIQYF.

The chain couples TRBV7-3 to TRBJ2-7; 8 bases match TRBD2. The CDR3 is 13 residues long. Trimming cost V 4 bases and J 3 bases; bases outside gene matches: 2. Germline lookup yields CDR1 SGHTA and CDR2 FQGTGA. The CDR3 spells CASSSTSGYEQYF. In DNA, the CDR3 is TGTGCCAGCAGCTCCACTAGCGGCTACGAGCAGTACTTC.

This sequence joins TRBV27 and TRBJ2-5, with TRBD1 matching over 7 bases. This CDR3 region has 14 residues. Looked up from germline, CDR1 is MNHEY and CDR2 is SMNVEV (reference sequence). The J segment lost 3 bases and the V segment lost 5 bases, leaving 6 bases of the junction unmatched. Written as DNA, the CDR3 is TGTGCCAGCAGTCCCGACAGGGTTGAAGAGACCCAGTACTTC. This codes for CASSPDRVEETQYF.

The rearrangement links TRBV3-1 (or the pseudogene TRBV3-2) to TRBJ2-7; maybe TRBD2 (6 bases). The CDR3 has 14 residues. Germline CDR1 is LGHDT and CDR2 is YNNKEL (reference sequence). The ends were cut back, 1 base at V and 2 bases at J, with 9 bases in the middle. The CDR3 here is CASSQGGGTYEQYF. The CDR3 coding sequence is TGTGCCAGCAGCCAAGGAGGAGGGACCTACGAGCAGTACTTC.

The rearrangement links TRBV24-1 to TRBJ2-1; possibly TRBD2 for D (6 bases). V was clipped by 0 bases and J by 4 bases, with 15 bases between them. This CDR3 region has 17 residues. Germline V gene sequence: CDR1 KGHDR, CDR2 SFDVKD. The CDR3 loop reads CATSDLPLAVTYNEQFF. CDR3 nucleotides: TGTGCCACCAGTGATTTGCCCTTAGCGGTGACGTACAATGAGCAGTTCTTC.

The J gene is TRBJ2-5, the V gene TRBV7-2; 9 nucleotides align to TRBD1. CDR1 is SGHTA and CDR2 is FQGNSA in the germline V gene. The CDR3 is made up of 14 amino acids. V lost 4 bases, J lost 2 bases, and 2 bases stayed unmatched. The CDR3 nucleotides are TGTGCCAGCAGCTCCGACAGGGGGCAAGAGACCCAGTACTTC. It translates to CASSSDRGQETQYF.

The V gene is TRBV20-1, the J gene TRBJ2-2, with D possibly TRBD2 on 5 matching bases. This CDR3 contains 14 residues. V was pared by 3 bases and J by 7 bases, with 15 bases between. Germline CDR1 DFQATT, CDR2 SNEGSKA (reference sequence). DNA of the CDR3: TGCAGTGCTAGTGTAGCCGGGGTTGTCGGGGAGCTGTTTTTT. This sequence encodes CSASVAGVVGELFF.

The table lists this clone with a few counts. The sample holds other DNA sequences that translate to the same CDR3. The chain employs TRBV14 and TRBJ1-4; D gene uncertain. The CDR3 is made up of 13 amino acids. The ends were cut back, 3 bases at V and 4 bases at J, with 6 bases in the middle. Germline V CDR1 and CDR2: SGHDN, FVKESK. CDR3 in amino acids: CASSQRFNEKLFF. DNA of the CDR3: TGTGCCAGCAGCCAGAGATTTAATGAAAAACTGTTTTTT.

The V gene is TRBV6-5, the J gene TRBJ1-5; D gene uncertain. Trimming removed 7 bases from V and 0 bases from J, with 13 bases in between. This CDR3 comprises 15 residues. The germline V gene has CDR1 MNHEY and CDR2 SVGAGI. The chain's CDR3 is CASKWGVYSNQPQHF. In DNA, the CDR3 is TGTGCCAGCAAATGGGGAGTTTATAGCAATCAGCCCCAGCATTTT.

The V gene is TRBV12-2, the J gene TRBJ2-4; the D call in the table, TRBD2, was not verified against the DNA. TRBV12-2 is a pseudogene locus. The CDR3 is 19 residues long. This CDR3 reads CASRIAGLAGPGAKNIQYF. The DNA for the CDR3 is TGTGCAAGTCGTATAGCGGGACTAGCGGGACCCGGAGCCAAAAACATTCAGTACTTC.

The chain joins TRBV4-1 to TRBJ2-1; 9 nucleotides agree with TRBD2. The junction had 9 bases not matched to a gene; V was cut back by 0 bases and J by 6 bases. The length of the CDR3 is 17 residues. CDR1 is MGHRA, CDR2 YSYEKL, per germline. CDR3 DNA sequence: TGCGCCAGCAGCCAAGACCCCTTAGCGGGAGTCCCCAATGAGCAGTTCTTC. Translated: CASSQDPLAGVPNEQFF.

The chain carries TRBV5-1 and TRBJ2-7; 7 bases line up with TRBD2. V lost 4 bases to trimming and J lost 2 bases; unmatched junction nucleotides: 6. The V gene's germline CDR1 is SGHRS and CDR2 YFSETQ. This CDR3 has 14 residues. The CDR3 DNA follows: TGCGCCAGCAGCGGGAAGCGGGACCCCTACGAGCAGTACTTC. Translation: CASSGKRDPYEQYF.

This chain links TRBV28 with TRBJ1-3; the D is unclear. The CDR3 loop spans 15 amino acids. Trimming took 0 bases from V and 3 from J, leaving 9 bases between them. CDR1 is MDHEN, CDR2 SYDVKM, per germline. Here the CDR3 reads CASSLWGTDGNTIYF. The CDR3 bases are TGTGCCAGCAGTTTATGGGGTACAGATGGAAACACCATATATTTT.

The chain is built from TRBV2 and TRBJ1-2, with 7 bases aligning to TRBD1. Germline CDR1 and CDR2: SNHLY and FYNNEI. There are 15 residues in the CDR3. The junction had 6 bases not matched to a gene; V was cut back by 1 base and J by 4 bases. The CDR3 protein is CASSEGSGGAYGYTF. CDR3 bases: TGTGCCAGCAGTGAAGGGTCAGGGGGTGCCTATGGCTACACCTTC.

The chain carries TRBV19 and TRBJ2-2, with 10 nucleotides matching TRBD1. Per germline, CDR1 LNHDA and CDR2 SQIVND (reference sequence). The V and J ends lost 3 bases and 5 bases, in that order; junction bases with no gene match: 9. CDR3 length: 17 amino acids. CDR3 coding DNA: TGTGCCAGTAGTATTCGGTCGGGACAGGGGATGACCGGGGAGCTGTTTTTT. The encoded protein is CASSIRSGQGMTGELFF.